This TCR beta chain was recovered during a study of T-cell memory formation after mild COVID-19. TCRdb used MiXCR to reprocess the 5' RACE reads, holding one entry per CDR3 protein. The sample holds fewer than 250,000 distinct CDR3 sequences, approximately 15% seen once. Trimming left V 2 bases short and J 4 bases short, with 13 bases between. The CDR3 runs 16 residues. Germline loops: CDR1 SGHRS, CDR2 YFSETQ. This clonotype was observed a handful of times. The TCR originated in an adult woman who had mild COVID-19 (a few samples of this study predate the infection). Cell type and time point are not known. This rearrangement joins TRBV5-1 to TRBJ1-6; D not resolved. The sequencing input was PBMCs or a T cell subset sorted from them (not recorded which). As DNA, the CDR3 is TGCGCCAGCAGCTTTGGGCAGTCCTTATATAATTCACCCCTCCACTTT. Translated, it gives CASSFGQSLYNSPLHF.